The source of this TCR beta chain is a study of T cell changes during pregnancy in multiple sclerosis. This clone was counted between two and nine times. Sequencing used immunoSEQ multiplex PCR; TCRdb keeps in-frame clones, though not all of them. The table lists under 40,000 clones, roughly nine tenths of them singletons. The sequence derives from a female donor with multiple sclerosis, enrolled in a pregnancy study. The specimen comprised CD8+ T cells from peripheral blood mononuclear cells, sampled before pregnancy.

CDR3 coding DNA: TGTGCCAGCAGCTTGTCCCGGGAGGGATACACAGATACGCAGTATTTT. It translates to CASSLSREGYTDTQYF. The J gene is TRBJ2-3, the V gene TRBV5-6; TRBD2 matches 8 bases. The V segment lost 1 base and the J segment 2 bases; nucleotides outside the gene matches: 6. The CDR3 totals 16 residues. Germline assignment: CDR1 SGHDT and CDR2 YYEEEE.